The 24 T cell receptor beta chains presented below share a single source sample, sequenced in a study of T-cell reconstitution after alpha-beta-depleted transplantation in children. It was with unique molecular identifiers that the TCRbeta library was prepared. TCRdb used MiXCR to reprocess the PCR reads, holding one entry per CDR3 protein. The table lists under 20,000 distinct CDR3 sequences, 13% of them singletons. Source: PBMCs, mostly from graft donor cells, taken 60 days after TCRalphabeta/CD19-depleted stem cell transplant. These TCRs come from a female patient aged 2-10 years who had a stem cell transplant for congenital amegakaryocytic thrombocytopenia, so the T cells may come from the graft donor.

This clonotype was recorded many times. The chain carries TRBV20-1 and TRBJ2-3; a weak D match, TRBD1 (6 bases). CDR3 length equals 13 residues. Germline V gene data show CDR1 as DFQATT and CDR2 as SNEGSKA (reference sequence). The V end was cut by 3 bases, the J end by 4 bases, with 11 bases between. CDR3 nucleotides: TGCAGTGCTAGCCCTGGGGGCGCAGATACGCAGTATTTT. Residues: CSASPGGADTQYF.

This clonotype was recorded many times. This rearrangement joins TRBV29-1 to TRBJ2-7, with 7 nucleotides matching TRBD1. Germline V gives CDR1 SQVTM, CDR2 ANQGSEA. The CDR3 is 12 residues long. The J segment lost 5 bases and the V segment lost 7 bases, leaving 8 bases of the junction unmatched. This CDR3 is CSGGPGQDEQYF. CDR3 nucleotides: TGCAGCGGGGGGCCAGGACAGGACGAGCAGTACTTC.

Many counts were recorded for this clonotype. The V gene is TRBV20-1, the J gene TRBJ2-2, with TRBD1 as a possible D gene (6 bases). The germline V gene has CDR1 DFQATT and CDR2 SNEGSKA (reference sequence). CDR3 length: 15 residues. V dropped 1 base and J dropped 2 bases, with 11 bases sitting between them. The CDR3 region is CSARARTANTGELFF. The CDR3 nucleotides read TGCAGTGCTAGAGCGAGGACAGCTAACACCGGGGAGCTGTTTTTT.

This clonotype has more than one count but fewer than ten. One base away lies a much larger clone, so this may be a sequencing read error. V usage is TRBV12-3 or TRBV12-4 and J usage is TRBJ2-7, with 10 bases aligning to TRBD2. CDR3 length: 19 amino acids. CDR3 loop: CACSSRSLFSLAGAYEQYF. CDR3 in DNA: TGTGCCTGCAGTTCTCGTAGCCTCTTTTCCCTAGCGGGGGCCTACGAGCAGTACTTC.

This clonotype was seen many times. This chain joins TRBV7-9 and TRBJ2-1; D may correspond to TRBD1 or TRBD2 (6 bases each). CDR1 and CDR2 (germline): SEHNR, FQNEAQ (reference sequence). This CDR3 region has 15 residues. The V and J ends lost 3 bases and 8 bases respectively, with 17 bases between them. The CDR3 loop reads CASSFTRPGAYEQFF. Written as DNA, the CDR3 is TGTGCCAGCAGCTTTACGCGTCCGGGGGCGTATGAGCAGTTCTTC.

This clonotype ranks as medium-sized. The chain carries TRBV20-1 and TRBJ2-1, with 14 positions matching TRBD2. The CDR3 covers 16 residues. Germline V CDR1 and CDR2: DFQATT, SNEGSKA (reference sequence). Unmatched junction bases numbered 11, after V lost 6 bases and J lost 7 bases. CDR3 in amino acids: CSAEDPTSGGANEQFF. The CDR3 bases are TGCAGTGCGGAAGACCCGACTAGCGGGGGGGCTAATGAGCAGTTCTTC.

The V call is TRBV21-1, the J call TRBJ2-4; the table's TRBD1 call for D was not verified on the DNA. TRBV21-1 is a pseudogene. This CDR3 contains 11 residues. CDR3 coding DNA: TGTGCCAGCAGCAAAACGGCAGACAGGTACTTC. Translating gives CASSKTADRYF.

At least ten counts were recorded for this clonotype. The CDR3 here is CAIGGQDNYGYTF. For the CDR3, the DNA is TGTGCCATCGGGGGACAAGACAACTATGGCTACACCTTC. V usage is TRBV10-3 and J usage is TRBJ1-2; D perhaps matches TRBD1 (6 bases). The CDR3 contains 13 residues. V shed 8 bases and J shed 2 bases, with 12 bases lying between them. The germline CDR1 and CDR2 sequences are ENHRY and SYGVKD.

The V and J genes are TRBV2 and TRBJ1-3; D unclear. Looked up from germline, CDR1 is SNHLY and CDR2 is FYNNEI. V was clipped by 3 bases and J by 8 bases, with 5 bases between them. The CDR3 covers 11 residues. CDR3 nucleotide sequence: TGTGCCAGCAGTGATCAATACACCATATATTTT. Amino acids: CASSDQYTIYF. Together with reference TRBV2 and TRBJ1-3, the CDR3 gives the full variable domain: EPEVTQTPSHQVTQMGQEVILRCVPISNHLYFYWYRQILGQKVEFLVSFYNNEISEKSEIFDDQFSVERPDGSNFTLKIRSTKLEDSAMYFCASSDQYTIYFGEGSWLTVV.

This clonotype has a count of ten or more. The V gene is TRBV5-1, the J gene TRBJ1-4, with D unresolved. The germline V gene has CDR1 SGHRS and CDR2 YFSETQ. The CDR3 length is 14 residues. Trimming removed 1 base at V and 0 bases at J, with 4 bases between. CDR3 residues: CASSLTATNEKLFF. The CDR3 DNA reads TGCGCCAGCAGCTTGACAGCAACTAATGAAAAACTGTTTTTT.

The V gene is TRBV6-1, the J gene TRBJ2-3; D possibly corresponds to TRBD1 (5 bases). V lost 7 bases and J lost 1, with 18 bases in between. This CDR3 region has 16 residues. Germline V gives CDR1 MNHNS, CDR2 SASEGT. The CDR3 sequence is CASKDQGGKGTDTQYF. The CDR3 nucleotides are TGTGCCAGCAAGGACCAGGGCGGTAAGGGCACAGATACGCAGTATTTT.

This clonotype was found many times. The chain employs TRBV4-1 and TRBJ2-1; D not certain. The CDR3 has 15 amino acids. Germline V gene lookup returns CDR1 MGHRA and CDR2 YSYEKL. Trimming left V 1 base short and J 1 base short, with 8 bases between. The CDR3, as DNA: TGCGCCAGCAGCCAAGTGTGGTCTTCCTACAATGAGCAGTTCTTC. Protein sequence: CASSQVWSSYNEQFF.

This rearrangement joins TRBV5-1 to TRBJ2-2, with D perhaps TRBD1 (6 bases). Germline CDR1 is SGHRS and CDR2 is YFSETQ. CDR3 length: 16 amino acids. V was trimmed by 5 bases and J by 4 bases, leaving 18 bases between them. For the CDR3, the DNA is TGCGCCAGCAGAATGCTGCTTCGGACAGCCACCGGGGAGCTGTTTTTT. Protein sequence: CASRMLLRTATGELFF.

This clonotype was detected ten times or more. This chain joins TRBV6-5 and TRBJ2-7; 10 nucleotides align to TRBD1. V dropped 8 bases and J dropped 0; count of bases not matched to a gene: 7. This CDR3 is 15 amino acids long. Germline CDR1 MNHEY, CDR2 SVGAGI. CDR3: CASDRDRGNSYEQYF. CDR3 coding DNA: TGTGCCAGCGACCGGGACAGGGGCAACTCCTACGAGCAGTACTTC.

This clonotype has a count of ten or more. The chain recombines TRBV7-9 with TRBJ2-7; 7 bases map to TRBD2. Germline CDR1 reads SEHNR; CDR2 reads FQNEAQ (reference sequence). V shed 4 bases, J shed 3 bases, and the junction held 9 bases outside the gene matches. The CDR3 length is 15 residues. The CDR3 here is CASSSLGRENYEQYF. CDR3 DNA sequence: TGTGCCAGCAGCTCATTAGGGCGGGAGAACTACGAGCAGTACTTC.

The rearrangement joins TRBV20-1 to TRBJ2-1, with TRBD2 identical over 11 bases. V shed 6 bases, J shed 0 bases, and the junction held 7 bases outside the gene matches. The CDR3 has 16 residues. Germline CDR1 reads DFQATT; CDR2 reads SNEGSKA (reference sequence). CDR3 sequence: CSALAGGLGSYNEQFF. As DNA, the CDR3 is TGCAGTGCCTTAGCGGGAGGGCTGGGCTCCTACAATGAGCAGTTCTTC.

This clonotype was seen many times. The CDR3 region is CASSFLAGGPITYNEQFF. DNA of the CDR3: TGTGCCAGCAGCTTTCTAGCGGGAGGGCCGATAACCTACAATGAGCAGTTCTTC. J is TRBJ2-1 and V is TRBV3-1; TRBD2 aligns across 12 bases. The CDR3 has 18 residues. Germline trimming cut 5 bases from V and 2 bases from J; bases unmatched to any gene: 10. Germline V lookup: CDR1 LGHDT, CDR2 YNNKEL (reference sequence).

This rearrangement joins TRBV5-1 to TRBJ2-3; the match to TRBD2 covers 8 bases. The CDR3 totals 13 residues. Germline loops: CDR1 SGHRS, CDR2 YFSETQ. V dropped 3 bases and J dropped 8; count of bases not matched to a gene: 5. The CDR3 sequence: CASSSGTSGTQYF. The CDR3 coding sequence is TGCGCCAGCAGCTCCGGGACTAGTGGTACGCAGTATTTT.

This clonotype was seen many times. The chain uses TRBV5-1 and TRBJ1-6; maybe TRBD1 (5 bases). This CDR3 has 12 amino acids. Trimming pared 3 bases from V and 14 bases from J, leaving 12 bases between. Germline lookup yields CDR1 SGHRS and CDR2 YFSETQ. This CDR3 is CASSSTGSALHF. The CDR3 nucleotides read TGCGCCAGCAGCTCTACAGGATCGGCCCTCCACTTT.

This clonotype was observed many times. V and J are TRBV20-1 and TRBJ2-3; 8 bases are shared with TRBD2. Germline assignment: CDR1 DFQATT and CDR2 SNEGSKA (reference sequence). The length of the CDR3 is 13 residues. The ends lost 2 bases at V and 4 bases at J; junction bases unmatched: 2. CDR3 bases: TGCAGTGCTAGACTAGCGGGCTCAGATACGCAGTATTTT. Encoded protein: CSARLAGSDTQYF.

The sample holds many counts of this clonotype. V and J are TRBV4-2 and TRBJ2-7, with TRBD2 matching over 14 bases. Germline V lookup: CDR1 LGHNA, CDR2 YNFKEQ. The ends lost 1 base at V and 4 bases at J; junction bases unmatched: 0. The CDR3 runs to 15 residues. The CDR3 reads CASSQGLAGGYEQYF. CDR3 DNA sequence: TGTGCCAGCAGCCAAGGACTAGCGGGAGGGTACGAGCAGTACTTC.

This clonotype was picked up a small number of times. The chain couples TRBV28 to TRBJ2-2; no reliable D call. From germline, CDR1 is MDHEN and CDR2 SYDVKM. This CDR3 is 13 amino acids long. Trimming cost V 5 bases and J 1 base, with 5 bases left between them. The CDR3: CASSPGNTGELFF. CDR3 coding DNA: TGTGCCAGCAGTCCCGGGAACACCGGGGAGCTGTTTTTT.

This clonotype has a count of ten or more. J is TRBJ2-3 and V is TRBV4-1; 7 bases align to TRBD2. Germline-derived CDR1 and CDR2 are MGHRA and YSYEKL. The CDR3 sequence is 17 residues long. Trimming took 0 bases from V and 3 from J; bases not matched to a gene: 9. CDR3 DNA sequence: TGCGCCAGCAGCCAAGAAGGTAGCGCGGGAGCGACAGATACGCAGTATTTT. This gives the protein CASSQEGSAGATDTQYF.

This clonotype was seen ten or more times. The chain has TRBV20-1 and TRBJ2-1; TRBD2 matches 11 bases. The CDR3 totals 18 residues. The germline V gene encodes CDR1 DFQATT and CDR2 SNEGSKA (reference sequence). J gave up 0 bases and V 6 bases, and 13 bases lay outside the gene matches. CDR3 region: CSAPLTSGIPLSYNEQFF. The CDR3 nucleotides are TGCAGTGCCCCCCTGACTAGCGGGATTCCTCTCTCCTACAATGAGCAGTTCTTC.